The rows below give T cell receptor beta chains drawn from one sample of a study of blood T cell repertoires in COVID-19. Clones were sequenced by immunoSEQ multiplex PCR, and TCRdb holds only the in-frame ones, with some missing. Of about 200,000 clones detected, over 75% appear once; the ten largest clones hold 4% to 4.5%. Material for sequencing was peripheral blood. These receptors were collected from a middle-aged man with acute or convalescent COVID-19. The CDR3 runs from the conserved cysteine through the conserved F or W.

TRBV6-6	TRBJ1-2	CASSYGPGPNYGYTF
TRBV14	TRBJ2-1	CASSRTGTYNEQFF
TRBV10-3	TRBJ1-2	CAITGQVGNYGYTF
TRBV7-9	TRBJ1-2	CASSLFPLAEGHYGYTF
TRBV6-5	TRBJ1-6	CASSQGKPPLHF
TRBV11-2	TRBJ2-3	CASSLGLAADTQYF
TRBV19	TRBJ2-1	CASSTGGGFSYNEQFF
TRBV2	TRBJ2-2	CASSNRGSANTGELFF
TRBV7-9	TRBJ1-3	CASSVWGQNSGNTIYF
TRBV6-5	TRBJ1-1	CASSSGLVREAFF
TRBV15	TRBJ2-2	CATKESGQGSVGELFF
TRBV11-2	TRBJ2-5	CASSLEVRVRQAETQYF
TRBV18	TRBJ2-1	CASSPSTGLSYNEQFF
TRBV6-1	TRBJ1-2	CASSELSYGYTF
TRBV19	TRBJ1-2	CASSRDRGYGYTF
TRBV6-1	TRBJ2-7	CASSAGDRGPANEQYF
TRBV5-1	TRBJ1-1	CASSPGLMNTEAFF
TRBV18	TRBJ1-1	CASSPQGARTEAFF
TRBV19	TRBJ1-4	CASSSTGLSLEKLFF
TRBV3-1/TRBV3-2	TRBJ2-7	CASSASGGAYEQYF
TRBV3-1/TRBV3-2	TRBJ2-3	CASSYLAGGTDTQYF
TRBV11-2	TRBJ1-1	CASSPNRGNLNTEAFF
TRBV5-6	TRBJ1-1	CASSFRNPRGEAFF
TRBV30	TRBJ1-1	CAWKVDRGTEAFF
TRBV7-9	TRBJ1-5	CASSLSGGHSNQPQHF
TRBV5-1	TRBJ2-3	CASSLVGGGSTDTQYF
TRBV7-9	TRBJ1-2	CASWSGYGGYTF
TRBV19	TRBJ1-5	CASIRSTGDQPQHF
TRBV5-4	TRBJ2-3	CASSLDSGVTDTQYF
TRBV7-9	TRBJ1-6	CASSPGGDSPLHF
TRBV6-5	TRBJ1-2	CASSYSGAAIYYGYTF
TRBV7-9	TRBJ1-2	CASSSGTGSYGYTF
TRBV3-1/TRBV3-2	TRBJ2-3	CASSQGQGADTQYF
TRBV2	TRBJ1-1	CASSYRNTEAFF
TRBV7-3	TRBJ1-1	CASSLNGNPNTEAFF
TRBV28	TRBJ2-2	CASDRIFTGELFF
TRBV10-3	TRBJ1-2	CAITEQGDRGYGYTF
TRBV5-1	TRBJ2-3	CASSNAGTSGGLDTQYF
TRBV19	TRBJ1-1	CASNGGSEAFF
TRBV27	TRBJ1-1	CASRLAEGKNTEAFF
TRBV27	TRBJ1-2	CASSLYQGGGYTF
TRBV6-6	TRBJ2-7	CASSFLSSYEQYF
TRBV5-1	TRBJ2-1	CASSLDSGALSSYNEQFF
TRBV3-1/TRBV3-2	TRBJ2-7	CASSHYGLTSGEQYF
TRBV5-5	TRBJ1-5	CASSSGPSGSNQPQHF
TRBV2	TRBJ1-3	CASSRSDIGNTIYF
TRBV28	TRBJ1-5	CASRYGDYSNQPQHF
TRBV7-2	TRBJ1-5	CASSPTYSNQPQHF
TRBV5-6	TRBJ2-4	CASSLTGGGSKNIQYF
TRBV27	TRBJ2-5	CASTRWASGGLKQETQYF
TRBV6-5	TRBJ1-2	CASSYSTENYGYTF
TRBV7-6	TRBJ1-6	CASSSQGASYNSPLHF
TRBV5-1	TRBJ1-3	CASSLEAGLNTIYF
TRBV19	TRBJ2-7	CASSITGALGEQYF